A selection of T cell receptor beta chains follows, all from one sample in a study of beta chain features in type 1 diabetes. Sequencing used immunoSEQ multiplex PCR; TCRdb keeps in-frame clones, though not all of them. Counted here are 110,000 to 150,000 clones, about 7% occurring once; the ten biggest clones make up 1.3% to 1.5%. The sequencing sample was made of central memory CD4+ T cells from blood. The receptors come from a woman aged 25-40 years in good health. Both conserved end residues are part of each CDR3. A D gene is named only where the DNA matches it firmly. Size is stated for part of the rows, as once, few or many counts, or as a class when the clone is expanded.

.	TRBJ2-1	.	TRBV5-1	TGCGCCAGCAGCTTGATAGATAGCTCCTACAATGAGCAGTTCTTC	CASSLIDSSYNEQFF
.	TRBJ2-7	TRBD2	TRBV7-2	TGTGCCAGCAGCGCGATCAGTGCGGGAGCCTACGAGCAGTACTTC	CASSAISAGAYEQYF
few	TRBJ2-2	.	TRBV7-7	TGTGCTAGCAGCGTAAGCGGCACCGGGGAGCTGTTTTTT	CASSVSGTGELFF
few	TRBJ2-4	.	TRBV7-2	TGTGCCAGCAGCTCCCAGGGGGGTGCGGAGGTCCAGTACTTC	CASSSQGGAEVQYF
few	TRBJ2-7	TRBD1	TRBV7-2	TGTGCCAGCAGCTTAGTGAGCACCGGGACAGGGTCCGAGCAGTACTTC	CASSLVSTGTGSEQYF
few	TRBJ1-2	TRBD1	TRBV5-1	TGCGCCAGCAGCTTTGACAGGGGGCGATCCAATGGCTACACCTTC	CASSFDRGRSNGYTF
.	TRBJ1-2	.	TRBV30	TGTGCCTGGAGTCCAATTGACAGGAGCTACACCTTC	CAWSPIDRSYTF
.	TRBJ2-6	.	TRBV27	TGTGCCAGCAGTTGGAGTCTGGGGGGCTCTGGGGCCAACGTCCTGACTTTC	CASSWSLGGSGANVLTF
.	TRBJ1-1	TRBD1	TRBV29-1	TGCAGCGCTGGCTCCCCGGGACAGACCAACACTGAAGCTTTCTTT	CSAGSPGQTNTEAFF
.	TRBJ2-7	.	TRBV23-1	TGCGCCAGCAGTCCTTTATCAGATATTTACGAGCAGTACTTC	CASSPLSDIYEQYF
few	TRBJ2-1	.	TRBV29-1	TGCAGCGTTGAAGGGGCGGGACTGCACAATGAGCAGTTCTTC	CSVEGAGLHNEQFF
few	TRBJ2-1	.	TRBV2	TGTGCCTGCAAAACAGGCCCTCCGTACGGTGAGCAGTTCTTC	CACKTGPPYGEQFF
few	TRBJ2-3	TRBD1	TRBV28	TGTGCCAGCTATGGGACAGACCAGTCTCTCGATACGCAGTATTTT	CASYGTDQSLDTQYF
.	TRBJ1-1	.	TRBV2	TGTGCCAGCAGTGTGGAAGGGGTTAACACTGAAGCTTTCTTT	CASSVEGVNTEAFF
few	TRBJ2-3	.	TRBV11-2	TGTGCCAGCAGCTCACAGGGCGTTAGCACAGATACGCAGTATTTT	CASSSQGVSTDTQYF
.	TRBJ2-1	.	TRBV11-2	TGTGCCAGCAGCTTAGCCTCCGGTGGCGGGTGGAATGAGCAGTTCTTC	CASSLASGGGWNEQFF
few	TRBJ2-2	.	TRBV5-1	TGCGCCAGCAGCTTAATCTTTTTGAGCACCGGGGAGCTGTTTTTT	CASSLIFLSTGELFF
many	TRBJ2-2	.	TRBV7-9	TGTGCCAGCAGCTTGAGGGATCGGGAGCTGTTTTTT	CASSLRDRELFF
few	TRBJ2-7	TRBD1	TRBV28	TGTGCCAGCAGTTCCCGACCCCCAGGGGGCTACGAGCAGTACTTC	CASSSRPPGGYEQYF
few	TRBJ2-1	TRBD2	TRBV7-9	TGTGCCAGCAGCCCGGGGACTAGCGGAAACAATGAGCAGTTCTTC	CASSPGTSGNNEQFF
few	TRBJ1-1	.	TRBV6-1	TGTGCCAGCATCCTGGGGGGGAGGACTGAAGCTTTCTTT	CASILGGRTEAFF
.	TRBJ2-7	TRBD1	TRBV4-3	TGCGCCAGCAGCCAAGACGCAGGGGGCTGGTACGAGCAGTACTTC	CASSQDAGGWYEQYF
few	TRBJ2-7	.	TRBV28	TGTGCCAGCAGTTTATTACTAGCCGCGACCTACGAGCAGTACTTC	CASSLLLAATYEQYF
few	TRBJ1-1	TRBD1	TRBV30	TGTGCCTGGAAGGGGACAGGGGGGACTGAAGCTTTCTTT	CAWKGTGGTEAFF
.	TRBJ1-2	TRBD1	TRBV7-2	TGTGCCAGCAGCTTAACCCATACAGGGGGTTGGTATGGCTACACCTTC	CASSLTHTGGWYGYTF
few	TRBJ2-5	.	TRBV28	TGTGCCAGCAGGCTTAGCGTCGGTCTTGAGACCCAGTACTTC	CASRLSVGLETQYF
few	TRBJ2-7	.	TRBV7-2	TGTGCCAGCAGCTTAGGCGGAACCCGCTCCTACGAGCAGTACTTC	CASSLGGTRSYEQYF
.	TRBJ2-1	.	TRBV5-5	TGTGCCAGCAGCCAAGAACGAGCGTTCAATGAGCAGTTCTTC	CASSQERAFNEQFF
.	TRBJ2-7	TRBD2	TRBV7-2	TGTGCCAGCAGCTTAGTGGTACTAGCGGGAGCCAACGAGCAGTACTTC	CASSLVVLAGANEQYF
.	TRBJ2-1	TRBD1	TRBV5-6	TGTGCCAGCAGCCGTCGGACAGGATACTACAATGAGCAGTTCTTC	CASSRRTGYYNEQFF
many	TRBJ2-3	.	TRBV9	TGTGCCAGCAGCGTAGGGCAGGGGACAGATACGCAGTATTTT	CASSVGQGTDTQYF
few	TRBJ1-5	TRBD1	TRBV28	TGTGCCAGCAGTAAAGACAGGGGTGGGAGCAATCAGCCCCAGCATTTT	CASSKDRGGSNQPQHF
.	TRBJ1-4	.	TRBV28	TGTGCCAGCAGTCCGGTGAGAGCAACTAATGAAAAACTGTTTTTT	CASSPVRATNEKLFF
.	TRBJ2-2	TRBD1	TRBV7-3	TGTGCCAGCAGCCGCAGGGACAGGGGGCACGGGGAGCTGTTTTTT	CASSRRDRGHGELFF
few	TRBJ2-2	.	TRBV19	TGTGCCAGTAGTCTAAAAGGAGGTGCCGGGGAGCTGTTTTTT	CASSLKGGAGELFF
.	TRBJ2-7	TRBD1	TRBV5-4	TGTGCCAGCCAGACCGGGACAGGGTCCTACGAGCAGTACTTC	CASQTGTGSYEQYF
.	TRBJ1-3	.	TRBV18	TGTGCCAGCTCACCACCGAACAGGAGCGACGGAAACACCATATATTTT	CASSPPNRSDGNTIYF
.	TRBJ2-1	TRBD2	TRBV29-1	TGCAGCGATGGCCTAGCGGGATACAATGAGCAGTTCTTC	CSDGLAGYNEQFF
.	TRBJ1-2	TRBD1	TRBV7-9	TGTGCCAGCAGCTTGCAGGGGGCGCTCTATGGCTACACCTTC	CASSLQGALYGYTF
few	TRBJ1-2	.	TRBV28	TGTGCCAGCAGTCCCTTAGACAGAAACTATGGCTACACCTTC	CASSPLDRNYGYTF
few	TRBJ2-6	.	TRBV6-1	TGTGCCAGCAGTGCCGCTGGGGCCAACGTCCTGACTTTC	CASSAAGANVLTF
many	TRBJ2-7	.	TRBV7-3	TGTGCCAGCAGCCCAAAGGCAGGGCTCGGATACGAGCAGTACTTC	CASSPKAGLGYEQYF
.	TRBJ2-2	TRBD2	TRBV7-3	TGTGCCAGCAGAACGGGAGGAACGAACACCGGGGAGCTGTTTTTT	CASRTGGTNTGELFF
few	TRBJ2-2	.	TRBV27	TGTGCCAGCAGTTTCCCTCCAGGGACCGGGGAGCTGTTTTTT	CASSFPPGTGELFF
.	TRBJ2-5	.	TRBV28	TGTGCCAGCAGTCCGGGAGCAGAGCTGGAGGGAGAGACCCAGTACTTC	CASSPGAELEGETQYF
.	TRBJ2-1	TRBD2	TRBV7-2	TGTGCCAGCAGCTTAGGAGGGACTAGCGGGAGTCCTGAGCAGTTCTTC	CASSLGGTSGSPEQFF
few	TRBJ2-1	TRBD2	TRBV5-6	TGTGCCAGCAGCTTGGGGCTAGCGGAGGACAATGAGCAGTTCTTC	CASSLGLAEDNEQFF
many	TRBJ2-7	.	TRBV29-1	TGCAGCGCCCTGGGGGGAGGAGCCGGGAAGCAGTACTTC	CSALGGGAGKQYF
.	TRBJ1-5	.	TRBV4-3	TGCGCCAGCAGCCAAGATCGCGCGGGGCAATTCAATTCCCAGCATTTT	CASSQDRAGQFNSQHF
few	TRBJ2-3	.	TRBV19	TGTGCCAGTAGTATTGGGGGAGGACGCACAGATACGCAGTATTTT	CASSIGGGRTDTQYF
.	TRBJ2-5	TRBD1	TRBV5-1	TGCGCCAGCAGCTCGGGACAGCGGGAGACCCAGTACTTC	CASSSGQRETQYF
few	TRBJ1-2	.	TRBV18	TGTGCCAGCTCGTTAAGCAGGGCACTGAGCTATGGCTACACCTTC	CASSLSRALSYGYTF
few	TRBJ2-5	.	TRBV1	TGCACCAGCAGCCGGGGGACTAGCGGGAGCCAAGAGACCCAGTACTTC	CTSSRGTSGSQETQYF
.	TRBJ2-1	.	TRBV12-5	TGTGCTAGTGGTTTGTCCCTCCCGGGAGCAGCGGGTTATGAGCAGTTCTTC	CASGLSLPGAAGYEQFF